One sample yielded the 9 T cell receptor delta chains listed below, sequenced in a study of γδ T cells in repeated Plasmodium falciparum infection. TCRdb re-called the multiplex PCR reads using CATT. The sample lists around 52,000 delta-chain clones; around 1.7% were seen once. Flow sorting of PBMC yielded separate Vgamma9/Vdelta2+ and Vdelta2-negative gammadelta T cell populations for bulk repertoire analysis. Sequencing used gamma-delta T cells from blood. Source of these receptors: a pool of human donors (malaria-infected and uninfected, not separated).

Points on this clone: This DNA translates differently at residue 11 from the TCRdb protein, which is that of a much larger clone; a read error is likely, and the protein shown is the DNA's own translation. The chain carries TRDV2 and TRDJ1; D is possibly TRDD3 (6 bases). Assignment of the J gene here rests on matching the DNA to germline, because TCRdb gives none. Germline assignment: CDR1 GEAIGNYY and CDR2 EKD. This CDR3 has 14 amino acids. This CDR3 is CACDTAGRRDRLIF. CDR3 in DNA: TGTGCCTGTGACACCGCAGGGCGGAGGGATAGACTCATCTTT.

This clone showed up many times. TCRdb's entry gives the protein of a much larger clone, which mismatches this DNA's translation at residue 17, likely from a read error; the protein reported here is translated from the DNA. J gene calling gave no result, while the V gene is TRDV1; the table's D call, TRDD3, was not checked against the DNA. The CDR3 loop spans 18 amino acids. Germline assignment: CDR1 TSWWSYY and CDR2 QGS. The CDR3: CALGELERGRRYTDKLTF. The CDR3 DNA follows: TGTGCTCTTGGGGAATTAGAGCGGGGGAGGAGGTACACCGATAAACTCACCTTT.

This clone came up a few times. A read error likely explains why the TCRdb protein, taken from a much larger clone, differs from this DNA's translation at residue 16; the protein shown is translated from the DNA. The CDR3 nucleotides are TGTGCTCTTGGGGAACGGCCCTTTTTCCCACTTTTACTGGGGGACCCCGATAAACTCATCTTT. The encoded protein is CALGERPFFPLLLGDPDKLIF. The V gene is TRDV1, the J gene TRDJ1, with 9 bases identical to TRDD3. The germline gives CDR1 TSWWSYY, CDR2 QGS. The CDR3 runs 21 residues. Losses at the gene ends were 1 base for V and 3 bases for J; bases not matched to a gene: 21.

This clone came up many times. This may come from a read error, since a much larger clone is one base off. The chain combines TRDV1 with TRDJ1; 11 bases are a match to TRDD3. Germline V CDR1 and CDR2: TSWWSYY, QGS. The CDR3 sequence is 23 residues long. The junction had 27 bases not matched to a gene; V was cut back by 4 bases and J by 2 bases. The CDR3 loop is CALGARLPIPYWGISNFTDKLIF. In nucleotides, the CDR3 is TGTGCTCTTGGGGCGCGACTTCCTATCCCGTACTGGGGGATATCGAACTTTACCGATAAACTCATCTTT.

This clone was counted between two and nine times. The likely explanation is a read error, given a far larger clone one base away. This same CDR3 is encoded by further DNA sequences in the sample. There is no J gene call, but TRDV1 is given as the V gene; the D segment call TRDD3 is taken from the table without a DNA check. The V gene's germline CDR1 is TSWWSYY and CDR2 QGS. The CDR3 totals 14 residues. In DNA form, the CDR3 reads TGTGCTCTTGGGGAACCTGTGTACACCGATAAGCTCATCTTT. This encodes CALGEPVYTDKLIF.

This clone has only a few counts. A far larger clone is only one base removed, so a read error is likely. Other nucleotide sequences in the sample specify the same CDR3. V and J are TRDV1 and TRDJ1, with 9 nucleotides matching TRDD3. The J gene, absent from TCRdb, was called here by matching the DNA to germline. V lost 3 bases and J lost 0; bases outside the gene matches: 23. This CDR3 contains 22 residues. Germline V gene lookup returns CDR1 TSWWSYY and CDR2 QGS. The DNA of the CDR3 is TGTGCTCTTGGGGAGTCCGCAAACTTGCGCGGGGGATACCTACGGTACACCGATAAACTCATCTTT. Translation gives CALGESANLRGGYLRYTDKLIF.

With respect to this clone: Given a far larger clone just one base away, this is likely a sequencing read error. Called V gene: TRDV1; the J gene was not called; the DNA was not used to check the table's D call, TRDD3. CDR1 TSWWSYY and CDR2 QGS come from the germline V gene. The CDR3 covers 20 residues. The CDR3 protein is CALGELSSSQIYEYTDKLIF. The CDR3 DNA reads TGTGCTCTTGGGGAACTATCGTCGTCTCAAATCTACGAGTACACCGATAAACTCATCTTC.

No J gene was called, and the V gene is TRDV1; TRDD3 is taken as the D call from the table, unchecked against the DNA. The CDR3 runs to 19 residues. From germline, CDR1 is TSWWSYY and CDR2 QGS. The CDR3 DNA is TGTGCTCTTGAACCAGGAAGGGAATGGGGGATAAAGAAGACAGAAAAAATATTCTTT. Its protein product is CALEPGREWGIKKTEKIFF.

The sample holds many counts of this clone. The gene calls are TRDV1 and TRDJ1; TRDD3 matches 12 bases. The CDR3 has 24 residues. Germline V gene lookup returns CDR1 TSWWSYY and CDR2 QGS. V shed 0 bases and J 0 bases; nucleotides not matched to a gene: 23. DNA of the CDR3: TGTGCTCTTGGGGAACTAGACATCCACGGTGACCCTTACTGGGGGATACATTACACCGATAAACTCATCTTT. Translated, it gives CALGELDIHGDPYWGIHYTDKLIF.